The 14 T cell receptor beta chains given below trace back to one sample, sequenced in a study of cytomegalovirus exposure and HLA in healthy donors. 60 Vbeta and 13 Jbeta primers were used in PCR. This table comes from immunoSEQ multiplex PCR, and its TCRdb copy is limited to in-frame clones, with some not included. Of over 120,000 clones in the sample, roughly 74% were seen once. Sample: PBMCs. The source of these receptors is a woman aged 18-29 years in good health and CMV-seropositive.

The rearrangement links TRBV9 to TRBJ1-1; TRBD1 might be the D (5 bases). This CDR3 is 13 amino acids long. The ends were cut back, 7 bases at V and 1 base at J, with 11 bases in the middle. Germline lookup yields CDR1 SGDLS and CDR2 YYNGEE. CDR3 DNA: TGTGCCAGCGCGGGGCAGGCGAACACTGAAGCTTTCTTT. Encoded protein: CASAGQANTEAFF.

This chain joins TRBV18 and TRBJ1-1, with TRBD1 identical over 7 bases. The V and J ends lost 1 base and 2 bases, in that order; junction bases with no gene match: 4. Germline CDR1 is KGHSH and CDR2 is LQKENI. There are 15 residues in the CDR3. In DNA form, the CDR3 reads TGTGCCAGCTCACCACAGACAGGGCCCAACACTGAAGCTTTCTTT. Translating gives CASSPQTGPNTEAFF.

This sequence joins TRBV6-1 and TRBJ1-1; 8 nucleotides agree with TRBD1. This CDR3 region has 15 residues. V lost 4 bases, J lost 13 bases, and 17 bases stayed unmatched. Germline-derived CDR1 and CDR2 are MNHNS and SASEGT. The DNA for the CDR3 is TGTGCCAGCAGTGGACCGGGACAGGAAAAACCGATCGGTTTCTTT. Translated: CASSGPGQEKPIGFF.

CDR3 sequence (DNA): TGTGCCAGCACCATCCCGGGGGGGCGCACCCAGCATTTT. Translating gives CASTIPGGRTQHF. The gene calls are TRBV6-1 and TRBJ1-5; a possible D gene is TRBD1 (6 bases). V shed 7 bases and J shed 11 bases, with 18 bases lying between them. The CDR3 contains 13 residues. Germline V gives CDR1 MNHNS, CDR2 SASEGT.

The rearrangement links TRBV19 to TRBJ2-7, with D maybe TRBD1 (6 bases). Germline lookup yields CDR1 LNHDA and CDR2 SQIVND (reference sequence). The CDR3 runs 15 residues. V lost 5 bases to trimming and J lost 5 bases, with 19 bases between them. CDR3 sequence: CASSFEQGTSNEQYF. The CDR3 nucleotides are TGTGCCAGTAGTTTCGAACAGGGTACGTCAAACGAGCAGTACTTC. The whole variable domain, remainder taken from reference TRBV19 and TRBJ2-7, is DGGITQSPKYLFRKEGQNVTLSCEQNLNHDAMYWYRQDPGQGLRLIYYSQIVNDFQKGDIAEGYSVSREKKESFPLTVTSAQKNPTAFYLCASSFEQGTSNEQYFGPGTRLTVT.

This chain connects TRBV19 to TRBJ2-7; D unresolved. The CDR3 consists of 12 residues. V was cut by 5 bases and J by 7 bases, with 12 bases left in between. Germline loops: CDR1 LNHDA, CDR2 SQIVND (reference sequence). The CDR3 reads CASSSRLGEQYF. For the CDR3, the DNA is TGTGCCAGTAGTTCCCGCCTCGGGGAGCAGTACTTC.

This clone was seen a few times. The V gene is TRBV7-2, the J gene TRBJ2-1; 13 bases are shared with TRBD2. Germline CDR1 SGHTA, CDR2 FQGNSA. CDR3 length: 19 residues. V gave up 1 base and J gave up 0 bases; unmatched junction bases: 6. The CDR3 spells CASSLGGTSGASSYNEQFF. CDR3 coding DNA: TGTGCCAGCAGCTTAGGGGGGACTAGCGGGGCTAGCTCCTACAATGAGCAGTTCTTC.

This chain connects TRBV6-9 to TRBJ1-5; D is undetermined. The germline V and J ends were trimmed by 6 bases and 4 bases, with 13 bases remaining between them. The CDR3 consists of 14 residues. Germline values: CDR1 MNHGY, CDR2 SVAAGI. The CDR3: CASSYPEDNQPQHF. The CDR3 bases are TGTGCCAGCAGCTACCCGGAGGATAATCAGCCCCAGCATTTT.

The CDR3 DNA reads TGTGCCAGCAGCTCAACCAGACAGGGGGACTATGGCTACACCTTC. Amino acids: CASSSTRQGDYGYTF. The chain combines TRBV5-8 with TRBJ1-2; 9 positions match TRBD1. Germline V gene data show CDR1 as SGHTS and CDR2 as YDEGEE. With V trimmed by 3 bases and J by 3 bases, 6 bases remained unmatched. The CDR3 totals 15 residues.

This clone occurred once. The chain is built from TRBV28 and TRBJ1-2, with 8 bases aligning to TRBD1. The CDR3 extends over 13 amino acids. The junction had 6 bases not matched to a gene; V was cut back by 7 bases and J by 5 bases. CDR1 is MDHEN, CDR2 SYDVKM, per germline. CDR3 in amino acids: CASKPGGAYGYTF. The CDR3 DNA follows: TGTGCCAGCAAACCAGGGGGCGCTTATGGCTACACCTTC.

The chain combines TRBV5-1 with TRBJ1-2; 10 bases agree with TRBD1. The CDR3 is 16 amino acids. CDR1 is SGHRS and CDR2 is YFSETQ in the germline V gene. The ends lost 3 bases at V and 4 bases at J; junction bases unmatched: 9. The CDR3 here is CASSSGDRGYSYGYTF. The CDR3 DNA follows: TGCGCCAGCAGCTCGGGGGACAGGGGATATTCCTATGGCTACACCTTC.

The CDR3, as DNA: TGTGCCAGCAGCTCCTATTCCAGGGGTAGGAACACTGAAGCTTTCTTT. As protein: CASSSYSRGRNTEAFF. This chain uses TRBV5-5 with TRBJ1-1, with a tentative D call TRBD1 (6 bases). Trimming left V 3 bases short and J 1 base short, with 16 bases between. This CDR3 has 16 amino acids. Germline V gene data show CDR1 as SGHKS and CDR2 as YYEKEE (reference sequence).

The CDR3 loop reads CASSQGVPGHTNTGELFF. In nucleotides, the CDR3 is TGCGCCAGCAGCCAAGGGGTTCCAGGGCACACGAACACCGGGGAGCTGTTTTTT. The rearrangement links TRBV4-3 to TRBJ2-2; the D gene is possibly TRBD1 (5 bases). With 1 base removed from V and 0 bases from J, the gap between germline ends came to 15 bases. From germline, CDR1 is LGHNA and CDR2 YSLEER. The CDR3 runs 18 residues.

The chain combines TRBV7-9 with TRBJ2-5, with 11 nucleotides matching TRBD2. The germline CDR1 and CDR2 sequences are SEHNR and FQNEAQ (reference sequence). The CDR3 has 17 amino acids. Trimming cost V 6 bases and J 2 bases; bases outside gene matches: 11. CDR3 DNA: TGTGCCAGCAGATCGCAGTGGGCTAGCGGGGGGCAAGAGACCCAGTACTTC. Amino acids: CASRSQWASGGQETQYF.